This T cell receptor (beta chain) was observed in a study of cytomegalovirus exposure and HLA in healthy donors (dated by TCRdb to about 2017). Background for the entire study: According to an earlier analysis of 587 of the donors, some 170 million T cells yielded over 100 million unique TCR beta sequences and 276 Gb of sequence data. Every discovery cohort repertoire had been produced on one sequencing platform. To decide whether each TCR beta V gene segment behaved as functional or pseudogenic, an earlier analysis of 587 of the donors relied on high-throughput TCR beta sequencing. The study aimed to test whether signatures of past pathogen exposure could be identified by cataloging public T cell receptors. The study combined high-throughput TCR immunosequencing, statistical association of individual TCRs with disease status, and machine learning to predict cytomegalovirus infection status. Donor age, sex, ethnicity and CMV serostatus were collected together with the repertoire data. Class I and class II HLA loci were covered by the typing at four-digit resolution. Typing coverage varied by locus: roughly 629-640 donors for A, B, C, DRB1 and DQB1; more than 500 for DQA1; around 570 for DPA1; about 450 for DPB1. Across 398 genotyped donors of the cohort, an average of approximately 240,000 unique TCR beta nucleotide sequences per donor were sequenced, and roughly 20% of those sequences were non-productive. Along with the approximately 650-subject first cohort, a separate validation cohort of over 90 different subjects was used. An early release that covered roughly 600 HLA-typed donors contained 300 to 350 gigabases of sequencing data and tens of millions of unique TCR sequences. Of the roughly 400 genotyped donors, over 70% fell in the genetic ancestry cluster associated with self-reported Caucasian donors. The T cell repertoires of several hundred subjects were profiled by immunosequencing and related to cytomegalovirus serostatus. A later analysis re-examined previously published TCR beta repertoires from 610 or so donors and added high-resolution HLA genotyping to investigate patterns of TCR occurrence. A later genetic analysis used genome-wide SNP genotypes for about 55% of the 666 donors, treating that subset as a discovery cohort. Because of strong linkage in the cohort, 4 to 6 DR-DQ haplotypes were treated as single units for association and clustering. Rather than drawing on any new phenotypic data, the later analysis identified candidate immune exposures from TCR beta sequences and the way those sequences occurred across donors. Findings and caveats that apply to the study as a whole: An association between a missense DCLRE1C variant and V-gene and J-gene trimming of TCR beta chains was found in a later genetic analysis and replicated in an independent cohort. In a later analysis, HLA-associated TCR beta chains showed more clonal expansion and lower generation probabilities than non-associated chains that were equally common. While some public TCRs were present in many individuals, most TCR sequences turned up only very rarely across donors. This cohort had only TCR beta chains sequenced, and the lack of alpha or paired-chain data limited which features could be detected. The classifier was reported to diagnose cytomegalovirus status with high specificity and sensitivity in both the original cohort and the validation cohort. In an earlier analysis of some 500 of the donors, most TCR beta V segments appeared in productive rearrangements about 87% or about 30% of the time, broadly matching IMGT annotations. Because counts were too low, seventeen rarely observed V segments, including chromosome 9 orphons, were excluded from the earlier analysis of some 540 of the donors. A later genetic analysis reported fewer N-insertions in productive TCRs among donors in an Asian-associated ancestry cluster than the roughly 640-donor mean. The presence/absence analyses assumed that sequencing depth was roughly uniform across donors, and that assumption may not be true. A total of 164 TCR beta chains were listed by the study as associated with cytomegalovirus. A cluster of highly shared sequence variants was judged likely to be a technical artifact of the sequencing pipeline. In vitro tests confirmed that three of the cytomegalovirus-associated TCR beta chains recognize cytomegalovirus antigens. A further reported finding was that TCR beta sequences accurately predicted the HLA-A and HLA-B alleles for most subjects in the first cohort. Assigning TCR associations to individual alleles was difficult when HLA alleles, especially DR and DQ, strongly co-occurred. According to a later analysis, most CMV-associated TCR beta chains appeared to be HLA-restricted, and the HLA associations seemed to be driven largely by CMV exposure. In a later analysis, 15,000 to 20,000 TCR beta sequences were associated with specific HLA alleles at a false discovery rate of 0.05. According to a later analysis, parvovirus B19, influenza, CMV and Epstein-Barr virus appeared linked to several top co-occurrence clusters. The 87-base-pair reads could not distinguish some IMGT-functional V segments, including TRBV6-2 and TRBV6-3, so those segments were excluded. Because some donors lacked HLA typing at each locus, the association tests relied only on the typed subset. Linkage disequilibrium might explain the correlated functional status among segregating V segments, but an unknown experimental factor could not be ruled out. According to a later analysis, TCR association rates differed among HLA loci, with DRB1 alleles showing the most associated TCRs and HLA-C alleles showing the fewest. According to the authors, the approach could potentially be generalized to other disease states and immunological phenotypes. The only immune exposure information available for the cohort was CMV serostatus.

Here V drops 7 bases and J drops 7 bases, and the junction holds 5 bases not matched to any gene. CDR1 is given as LNHDA and CDR2 as SQIVND, both from the germline V gene (reference sequence). The CDR3 has 13 amino acids, counting the end cysteine and phenylalanine. Only CDR3 DNA remains: 39 bases, in frame from the first base. Preparation of the library involved the immunoSEQ multiplex PCR assay. The multiplex PCR relied on a mix of 60 forward primers for TCR Vbeta segments and 13 reverse primers for TCR Jbeta segments. The CDR3 region of rearranged TCR beta genes was amplified from genomic DNA by a multiplex PCR assay. Amplified TCR beta libraries were sequenced as 87-base-pair reads on the Illumina HiSeq System. Processing in the source paper ran as follows. Across the 670 or so repertoires, a later analysis counted roughly 84 million unique TCR beta chains, approximately 12 million of which were shared by at least two donors. A nearest-neighbor algorithm error-corrected the raw reads and collapsed the reads into unique sequences, merging closely related sequences to remove PCR and sequencing errors. V, D and J gene segments were assigned by aligning CDR3 sequences to IMGT reference sequences. For a sequence to be retained, a match of at least six nucleotides to both a V gene segment and a J gene segment was required. Rearrangements were classified as productive when the CDR3 lacked stop codons and remained in frame with V and J, and all other rearrangements were classified as non-productive. Following IMGT convention, CDR3 was defined as the stretch from the second conserved V-encoded cysteine up to the conserved J-encoded phenylalanine. In an earlier analysis of more than 550 of the donors, sequences lacking an unambiguous match to a single V gene segment were excluded. An earlier analysis of about 590 of the donors classified V segments as functional when productive rearrangements were above 56.7% and as segregating when the standard deviation between donors was above 5%. To diagnose cytomegalovirus status from the catalog of TCR beta chain sequences, a statistical classification framework was built. In a later analysis, V and J genes were assigned by comparing TCR nucleotide sequences against IMGT/GENE-DB human TR gene sequences. The TCRdist pipeline was used in a later analysis to assign CDR3 sequences and most-parsimonious VDJ recombination scenarios. In a later analysis, each TCR beta chain was defined by its CDR3 amino acid sequence together with its V-gene family, and reads lacking a unique V-gene family were excluded. As a way to deal with suspected cross-contamination and a sequencing artifact, a later analysis dropped hundreds of nucleotide sequences that were highly shared and had low generation probability. A later analysis calculated a clonal expansion index for each public chain from normalized within-repertoire ranks of inferred template counts. In a later analysis, generation probabilities were computed with a VDJ recombination model fitted to out-of-frame rearrangements, and the resulting probabilities were checked against IGoR. Hypergeometric tests were used in a later analysis to score TCR-TCR, TCR-HLA and TCR-CMV co-occurrence, with a repertoire-size bias correction applied to the TCR pairs. In a later analysis, false discovery rates were estimated by permuting HLA or CMV assignments 20 times. In a later analysis, co-occurring TCRs were grouped with DBSCAN, and TCRdist sequence similarity was added when clustering was performed within HLA-allele-positive subsets. For co-occurrence clustering, repertoires with fewer than 30,000 or more than 120,000 public chains were excluded, along with four to six repertoires with anomalous nucleotide sharing. Sourced from immuneACCESS, this table was stored by TCRdb with only in-frame sequences that have V and J called. A share of the clones is absent; for the studies checked, an unresolved V gene accounts for under half, and the remainder has no known explanation. V, J and clone size are taken as reported in that table, and D and trimming were inferred from the DNA itself. The sample table records 65,000 to 85,000 clones. The top ten constitute 2% to 3% of the sample.

Note on this clone: The antigen it recognizes is unknown.

The cohort comprised 550 to 700 healthy bone marrow donors. At the time of sampling, every cohort member was nominally healthy, though immune exposures that went unrecorded were likely present. The donor was CMV seropositive and was included in the group of 290 or so seropositive cohort members. Each donor provided a peripheral blood sample, and peripheral blood mononuclear cells were used for TCR beta sequencing. The Qiagen DNeasy Blood Extraction Kit was used to extract genomic DNA from the blood cell samples. In this chain, TRBV19 is recombined with TRBJ2-1; 9 bases in between match TRBD2. This TCR derives from a female donor in good health and CMV-seropositive. The sample was PBMCs. The CDR3 reads as follows: CASKMGLANEQFF. The DNA reads TGTGCCAGTAAAATGGGACTAGCTAATGAGCAGTTCTTC.